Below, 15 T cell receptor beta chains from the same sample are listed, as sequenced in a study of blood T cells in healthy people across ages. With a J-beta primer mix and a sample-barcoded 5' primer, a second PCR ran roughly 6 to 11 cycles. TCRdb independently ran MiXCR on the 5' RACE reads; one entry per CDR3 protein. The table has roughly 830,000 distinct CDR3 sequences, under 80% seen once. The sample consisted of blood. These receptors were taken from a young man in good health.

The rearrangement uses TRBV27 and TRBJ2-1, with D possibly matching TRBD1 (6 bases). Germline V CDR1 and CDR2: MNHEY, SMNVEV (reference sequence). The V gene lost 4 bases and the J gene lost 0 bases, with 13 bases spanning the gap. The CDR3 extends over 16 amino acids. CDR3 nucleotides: TGTGCCAGCAGTTCCCAGACAGGATTCTCCTACAATGAGCAGTTCTTC. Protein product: CASSSQTGFSYNEQFF.

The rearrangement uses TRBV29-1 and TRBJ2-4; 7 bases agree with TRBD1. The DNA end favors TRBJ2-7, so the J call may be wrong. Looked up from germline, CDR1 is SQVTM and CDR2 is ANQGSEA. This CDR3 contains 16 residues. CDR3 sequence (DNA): TGCAGCGTTGAAGGGGCAGGGGACAGACCGTCCTACGAGCAGTACTTC. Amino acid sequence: CSVEGAGDRPSYEQYF.

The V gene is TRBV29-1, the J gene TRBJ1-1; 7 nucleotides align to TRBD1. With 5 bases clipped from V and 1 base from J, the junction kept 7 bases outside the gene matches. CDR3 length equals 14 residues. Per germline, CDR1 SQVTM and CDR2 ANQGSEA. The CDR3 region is CSVLRTGGNTEAFF. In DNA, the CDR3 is TGCAGCGTTCTTAGGACAGGTGGGAACACTGAAGCTTTCTTT.

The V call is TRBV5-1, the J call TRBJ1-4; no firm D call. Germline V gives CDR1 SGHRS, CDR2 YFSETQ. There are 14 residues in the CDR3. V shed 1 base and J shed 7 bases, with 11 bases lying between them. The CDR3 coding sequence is TGCGCCAGCAGCTTGCAGCGGGTGGGTGAAAAACTGTTTTTT. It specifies CASSLQRVGEKLFF. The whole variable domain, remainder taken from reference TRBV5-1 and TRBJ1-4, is KAGVTQTPRYLIKTRGQQVTLSCSPISGHRSVSWYQQTPGQGLQFLFEYFSETQRNKGNFPGRFSGRQFSNSRSEMNVSTLELGDSALYLCASSLQRVGEKLFFGSGTQLSVL.

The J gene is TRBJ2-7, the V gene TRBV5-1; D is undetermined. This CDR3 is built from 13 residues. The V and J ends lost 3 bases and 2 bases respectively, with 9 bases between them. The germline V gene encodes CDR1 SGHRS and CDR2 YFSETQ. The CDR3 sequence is CASSSDVAYEQYF. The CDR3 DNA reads TGCGCCAGCAGCTCGGACGTGGCCTACGAGCAGTACTTC.

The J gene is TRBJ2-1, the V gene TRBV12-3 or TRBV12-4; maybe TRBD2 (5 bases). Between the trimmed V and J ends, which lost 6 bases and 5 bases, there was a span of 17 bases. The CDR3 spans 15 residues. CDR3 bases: TGTGCCAGCAGAGGACTCGATCCTGACGACAATGAGCAGTTCTTC. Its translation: CASRGLDPDDNEQFF.

CDR3 in DNA: TGTGCCAGCACCAGGGGGACAGAGACCCAAAAACTGTTTTTT. Its protein is CASTRGTETQKLFF. The genes are TRBV2 and TRBJ1-4; 7 bases are shared with TRBD1. From germline, CDR1 is SNHLY and CDR2 FYNNEI. The V gene end was trimmed by 7 bases and the J gene end by 9 bases; junction bases not matched to a gene: 11. This CDR3 has 14 amino acids.

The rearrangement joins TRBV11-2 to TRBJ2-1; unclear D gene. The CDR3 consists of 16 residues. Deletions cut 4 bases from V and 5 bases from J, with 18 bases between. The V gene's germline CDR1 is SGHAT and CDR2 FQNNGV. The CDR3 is CASSSAAFRFNNEQFF. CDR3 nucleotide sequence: TGTGCCAGCAGCTCTGCTGCCTTTCGATTCAACAATGAGCAGTTCTTC.

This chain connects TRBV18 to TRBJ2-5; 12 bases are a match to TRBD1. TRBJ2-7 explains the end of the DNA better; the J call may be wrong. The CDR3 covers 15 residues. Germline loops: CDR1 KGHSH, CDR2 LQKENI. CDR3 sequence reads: CASSSGQGAGYEQYF. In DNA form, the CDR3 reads TGTGCCAGCTCATCGGGACAGGGGGCTGGTTACGAGCAGTACTTC.

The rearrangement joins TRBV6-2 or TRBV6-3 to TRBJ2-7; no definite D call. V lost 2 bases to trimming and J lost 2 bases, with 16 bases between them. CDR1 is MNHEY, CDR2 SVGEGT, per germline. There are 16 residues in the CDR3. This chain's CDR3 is CASSYPLGQQTYEQYF. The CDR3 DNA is TGTGCCAGCAGTTACCCTTTGGGCCAGCAGACCTACGAGCAGTACTTC.

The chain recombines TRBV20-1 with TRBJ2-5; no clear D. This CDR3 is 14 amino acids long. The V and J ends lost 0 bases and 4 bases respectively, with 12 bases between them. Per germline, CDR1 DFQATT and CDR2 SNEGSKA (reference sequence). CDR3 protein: CSARDMRRLETQYF. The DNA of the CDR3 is TGCAGTGCTAGAGATATGCGAAGATTAGAGACCCAGTACTTC.

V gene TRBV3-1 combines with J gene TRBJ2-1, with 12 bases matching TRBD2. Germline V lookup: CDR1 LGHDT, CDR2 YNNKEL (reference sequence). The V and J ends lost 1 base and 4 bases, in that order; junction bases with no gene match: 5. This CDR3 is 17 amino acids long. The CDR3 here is CASSQVTGTSGYNEQFF. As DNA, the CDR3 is TGTGCCAGCAGCCAAGTTACCGGGACTAGCGGGTACAATGAGCAGTTCTTC.

Here the CDR3 reads CSVDRFRPQHF. In DNA, the CDR3 is TGCAGCGTTGATCGGTTCAGGCCCCAGCATTTT. The rearrangement joins TRBV29-1 to TRBJ1-5; D is unresolved. Looked up from germline, CDR1 is SQVTM and CDR2 is ANQGSEA. The V gene lost 3 bases and the J gene lost 9 bases, with 9 bases spanning the gap. The CDR3 is 11 amino acids.

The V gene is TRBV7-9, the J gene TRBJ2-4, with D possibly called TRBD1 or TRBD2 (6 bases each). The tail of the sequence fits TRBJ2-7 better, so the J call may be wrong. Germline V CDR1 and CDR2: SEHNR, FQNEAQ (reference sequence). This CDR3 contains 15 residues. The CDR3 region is CASSSTGGGLNEQYF. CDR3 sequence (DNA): TGTGCCAGCAGTTCCACGGGTGGGGGGCTCAACGAGCAGTACTTC.

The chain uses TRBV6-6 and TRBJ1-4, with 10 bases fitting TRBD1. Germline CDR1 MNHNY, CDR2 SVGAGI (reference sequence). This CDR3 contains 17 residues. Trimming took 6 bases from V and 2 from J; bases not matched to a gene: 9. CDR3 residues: CASRPLDRGSTNEKLFF. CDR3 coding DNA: TGTGCCAGCAGGCCATTGGACAGGGGGAGTACTAATGAAAAACTGTTTTTT.